This T cell receptor beta chain was sequenced for a study of control samples from healthy donors and cancer patients. CDR1 is SNHLY, CDR2 FYNNEI, per germline. This CDR3 has 11 amino acids. The V and J ends lost 4 bases and 9 bases respectively, with 9 bases between them. Some clones are missing from TCRdb's copy, which holds only in-frame ones; the method was immunoSEQ multiplex PCR. The table has about 160,000 clones, about 87% seen once. This chain connects TRBV2 to TRBJ1-1; D is uncertain. Specimen: blood. The sequence was obtained from a young man in good health. The CDR3 DNA reads as TGTGCCAGCAGTGGGGCACCCCAAGCTTTCTTT. Amino acid sequence: CASSGAPQAFF.